This T cell receptor (beta chain) was sequenced during a study of shared clonotypes between healthy human individuals. CDR3 length equals 15 residues. With 4 bases removed from V and 0 bases from J, the gap between germline ends came to 13 bases. Here immunoSEQ multiplex PCR was the method, and the copy in TCRdb shows in-frame clones only, minus some. Here the sample spans a few million clones, around 90% being singletons. This rearrangement joins TRBV5-3 to TRBJ2-5; D remains unclear. TRBV5-3 counts as an open reading frame of uncertain function. This clonotype was obtained from a man aged 18 to 29 in good health. Sequencing input: naive CD4+ T cells sorted from blood. The subset here: CD45RA+ positively selected. CDR3 DNA sequence: TGTGCCAGAAGCCCAATTCTTGGGTACCAAGAGACCCAGTACTTC. Amino acid sequence: CARSPILGYQETQYF.